A selection of T cell receptor beta chains follows, all from one sample in a study of T cell responses to AZD1222 COVID-19 vaccine. The repertoire was sequenced with immunoSEQ multiplex PCR; TCRdb's copy has only in-frame clones and lacks some. The sample shows 95,000 to 120,000 clones, approximately 89% of them seen only once. The input for sequencing was peripheral blood, taken on day 0 of MenACWY control vaccination. Receptor source: an adult in good health. Each CDR3 is given with its conserved first and last residue. Fields, in order: D gene, clone size, J gene, V gene, CDR3 DNA, CDR3 protein. A D gene is named only where the DNA matches it firmly. Part of the rows lack a size; the others show once, few, many or a class for expanded clones.

NA NA TRBJ1-2 TRBV9 TGTGCCAGCAGCGTAGTATCCAACTATGGCTACACCTTC CASSVVSNYGYTF
NA NA TRBJ2-3 TRBV23-1 TGCGCCAGCAGCCGGACCGATCTCAGGGCAGATACGCAGTATTTT CASSRTDLRADTQYF
NA NA TRBJ1-1 TRBV5-8 TGTGCCAGCAGCTTGGAAGCTTCTTGGGGCACTGAAGCTTTCTTT CASSLEASWGTEAFF
TRBD2 NA TRBJ2-1 TRBV27 TGTGCCAGCAGTCGCTTAGCGGGGGGGCTTGATGAGCAGTTCTTC CASSRLAGGLDEQFF
TRBD2 NA TRBJ2-2 TRBV19 TGTGCCAGTAGTGCGTACCACCTAGCGGACACGAACACCGGGGAGCTGTTTTTT CASSAYHLADTNTGELFF
TRBD1 NA TRBJ1-1 TRBV19 TGTGCCAGTAGTATAGAACAGGGGATCACTGAAGCTTTCTTT CASSIEQGITEAFF
NA NA TRBJ1-5 TRBV3-1/TRBV3-2 TGTGCCAGCAGCCAAGGCCGACGGAGTTCTATAAACAATCAGCCCCAGCATTTT CASSQGRRSSINNQPQHF
NA NA TRBJ1-2 TRBV19 TGTGCCAGTAGTATCCTGGGGGGGATCGGCTACACCTTC CASSILGGIGYTF
TRBD1 NA TRBJ2-7 TRBV6-5 TGTGCCAGTACCGGGACAGGGGCCCTGTCGTACGAGCAGTACTTC CASTGTGALSYEQYF
NA NA TRBJ2-4 TRBV6-2/TRBV6-3 TGTGCCAGCAGTTATGGGGGAGCCAAAAACATTCAGTACTTC CASSYGGAKNIQYF
TRBD2 once TRBJ2-1 TRBV6-5 TGTGCCAGCAGTTACTCCGCGGGAGGTTCCTACAATGAGCAGTTCTTC CASSYSAGGSYNEQFF
TRBD1 few TRBJ2-3 TRBV6-1 TGTGCCAGCAGTGCAAGAACAGGGGCCTGGTCCACAGATACGCAGTATTTT CASSARTGAWSTDTQYF
NA NA TRBJ1-5 TRBV7-6 TGTGCCAGCAGCTTAGTCGCCGGCTCCAATCAGCCCCAGCATTTT CASSLVAGSNQPQHF
NA NA TRBJ1-2 TRBV24-1 TGTGCCACCAGTGATGGCCCCGACTATGGCTACACCTTC CATSDGPDYGYTF
TRBD1 NA TRBJ2-7 TRBV6-5 TGTGCCAGCAGTAAACAGACAGGGCTAGCCTACGAGCAGTACTTC CASSKQTGLAYEQYF
NA NA TRBJ1-1 TRBV4-1 TGCGCCAGCAGCCACACCCGGGGACTGAACACTGAAGCTTTCTTT CASSHTRGLNTEAFF
TRBD1 NA TRBJ1-4 TRBV27 TGTGCCAGCAGTCCCGGACAGGGAAGACGCGCAACTAATGAAAAACTGTTTTTT CASSPGQGRRATNEKLFF
NA NA TRBJ2-7 TRBV6-1 TGTGCCAGCAGTGAAAGTGTGGTCTACGAGCAGTACTTC CASSESVVYEQYF
NA NA TRBJ2-7 TRBV27 TGTGCCAGCAGTGGGATTTCCTCGGGGGACTACGAGCAGTACTTC CASSGISSGDYEQYF
NA NA TRBJ2-5 TRBV6-2/TRBV6-3 TGTGCCAGCAGTTTATTTCTGGAGCCCCCCCGAGAGACCCAGTACTTC CASSLFLEPPRETQYF
NA NA TRBJ2-3 TRBV28 TGTGCCAGCGGAGGGCGTAATGGAGATACGCAGTATTTT CASGGRNGDTQYF
NA NA TRBJ1-5 TRBV7-8 TGTGCCAGCAGCTTAGGACGAGTCCCTAGCAATCAGCCCCAGCATTTT CASSLGRVPSNQPQHF
NA NA TRBJ1-2 TRBV6-2/TRBV6-3 TGTGCCAGCAGTTACGTTGAACGTTATGGCTACACCTTC CASSYVERYGYTF
NA NA TRBJ2-6 TRBV19 TGTGCCAGTAGTTCCACGGGTGTCTCTGGGGCCAACGTCCTGACTTTC CASSSTGVSGANVLTF
NA NA TRBJ1-1 TRBV7-8 TGTGCCAGCAGCTTAGCAGGGGTGCCTGAAGCTTTCTTT CASSLAGVPEAFF
NA once TRBJ1-2 TRBV29-1 TGCAGCGTGAGTGACGGACCAAACTATGGCTACACCTTC CSVSDGPNYGYTF
NA NA TRBJ1-4 TRBV12-5 TGTGCTAGTGGTCCCCCGGGACCCATTAATGAAAAACTGTTTTTT CASGPPGPINEKLFF
NA NA TRBJ1-1 TRBV4-3 TGCGCCAGCAGCCAAGCGGCAGGGAGGTTAATGAACACTGAAGCTTTCTTT CASSQAAGRLMNTEAFF
NA NA TRBJ1-6 TRBV9 TGTGCCAGCAGCGAAGGTCCAGGGCGAAATTCACCCCTCCACTTT CASSEGPGRNSPLHF
TRBD1 NA TRBJ1-4 TRBV29-1 TGCAGCGTCGAAGTTGGACCCGGACAGGGGCCAAGCACTAATGAAAAACTGTTTTTT CSVEVGPGQGPSTNEKLFF
NA NA TRBJ1-3 TRBV9 TGTGCCAGCAGCGTAGGGGGTGGAAACACCATATATTTT CASSVGGGNTIYF
NA NA TRBJ1-4 TRBV13 TGTGCCAGCAGCTTAGCAGTTGCAACTAATGAAAAACTGTTTTTT CASSLAVATNEKLFF
TRBD1 NA TRBJ1-5 TRBV5-5 TGTGCCAGCAGCTTGGGAGGACAGGCTAATCAGCCCCAGCATTTT CASSLGGQANQPQHF
NA NA TRBJ1-3 TRBV12-3/TRBV12-4 TGTGCCAGCAGTTTAGGACAAAACACCATATATTTT CASSLGQNTIYF
NA NA TRBJ1-2 TRBV30 TGTGCCTGGAGTGTAGTTGGAGCCTGGAACTATGGCTACACCTTC CAWSVVGAWNYGYTF
TRBD1 NA TRBJ2-1 TRBV6-2/TRBV6-3 TGTGCCAGCACCCCGGGGACAGGGGGATCCTACAATGAGCAGTTCTTC CASTPGTGGSYNEQFF
NA NA TRBJ2-1 TRBV30 TGTGCCTGGACTCTGGGGGCCTCCAATGAGCAGTTCTTC CAWTLGASNEQFF
NA NA TRBJ1-6 TRBV6-5 TGTGCCAGCAGTTACTCGATACGGCCGGGAGAATCACCCCTCCACTTT CASSYSIRPGESPLHF
NA NA TRBJ2-4 TRBV19 TGTGCCAGTAGTACTAACCCCCCTCCCATCGCACAAAACATTCAGTACTTC CASSTNPPPIAQNIQYF
NA NA TRBJ2-1 TRBV7-9 TGTGCCAGCAGCCCCCCGGGGGCGTCCTACAATGAGCAGTTCTTC CASSPPGASYNEQFF
NA NA TRBJ1-1 TRBV2 TGTGCCAGCAGGAAGGAGGCCTCGGGAACTGAAGCTTTCTTT CASRKEASGTEAFF